The 17 T cell receptor beta chains given below trace back to one sample, sequenced in a study of T-cell memory formation after mild COVID-19. TCRdb itself ran the 5' RACE reads through MiXCR, one entry per CDR3 protein. This table has some 320,000 distinct CDR3 sequences, more than 15% appearing once. Sequenced: PBMCs or a T cell subset sorted from them (not recorded which). The receptors shown here come from a man aged 18-30 years who had mild COVID-19 (a few samples of this study predate the infection). Cell type and time point are not known.

The rearrangement joins TRBV7-3 to TRBJ2-5, with D possibly TRBD1 on 6 matching bases. Trimming took off 2 bases at V and 4 bases at J, with 8 bases between the two ends. CDR1 and CDR2 from the germline V gene are SGHTA and FQGTGA. The CDR3 runs 13 residues. The CDR3 sequence: CASSLVRGETQYF. CDR3 bases: TGTGCCAGCAGCTTAGTCAGGGGAGAGACCCAGTACTTC.

This clonotype was counted at least ten times. The chain has TRBV5-1 and TRBJ2-1, with 9 bases matching TRBD2. Germline-derived CDR1 and CDR2 are SGHRS and YFSETQ. The ends lost 2 bases at V and 7 bases at J; junction bases unmatched: 1. The CDR3 loop spans 13 amino acids. Here the CDR3 reads CASSFSGGNEQFF. The CDR3, as DNA: TGCGCCAGCAGCTTTAGCGGGGGTAATGAGCAGTTCTTC.

This clonotype has just a few counts. The V and J genes are TRBV12-3 or TRBV12-4 and TRBJ1-1, with D maybe TRBD1 (5 bases). The CDR3 runs 13 residues. V lost 10 bases and J 4 bases, leaving 16 bases between the germline ends. The CDR3 protein is CATAGGYGTEAFF. Here the CDR3 DNA reads TGTGCCACCGCGGGGGGGTACGGCACTGAAGCTTTCTTT.

This rearrangement joins TRBV7-2 to TRBJ2-7, with D hard to call. The CDR3 extends over 16 amino acids. The ends were cut back, 2 bases at V and 6 bases at J, with 20 bases in the middle. The germline V gene has CDR1 SGHTA and CDR2 FQGNSA. For the CDR3, the DNA is TGTGCCAGCAGCTTAAGGTCCCCATCAGGACCCAGCGAGCAGTACTTC. Translating it yields CASSLRSPSGPSEQYF.

This clonotype was found a few times. The CDR3 is CASSQGSETSTDTQYF. CDR3 coding DNA: TGCGCCAGCAGCCAAGGTTCGGAGACTAGCACAGATACGCAGTATTTT. The chain couples TRBV4-1 to TRBJ2-3; D gene unclear. Looked up from germline, CDR1 is MGHRA and CDR2 is YSYEKL. V dropped 1 base and J dropped 0 bases, with 11 bases sitting between them. The CDR3 consists of 16 residues.

The chain carries TRBV20-1 and TRBJ1-2; D not certain. This CDR3 region has 8 residues. With 6 bases removed from V and 8 bases from J, the gap between germline ends came to 4 bases. CDR1 DFQATT and CDR2 SNEGSKA come from the germline V gene (reference sequence). The CDR3 reads CSAYGYTF. The CDR3 DNA follows: TGCAGTGCGTACGGCTACACCTTC.

The gene calls are TRBV20-1 and TRBJ1-1, with a weak D call TRBD1 (5 bases). Germline V gives CDR1 DFQATT, CDR2 SNEGSKA (reference sequence). V was clipped by 0 bases and J by 5 bases, with 13 bases between them. This CDR3 has 14 residues. The CDR3 DNA reads as TGCAGTGCTAGAGACAGGGCGCGGGGGACTGAAGCTTTCTTT. Its protein product is CSARDRARGTEAFF.

A few counts support this clonotype. The chain carries TRBV7-8 and TRBJ2-3; D tentatively fits TRBD1 or TRBD2 (5 bases each). CDR1 and CDR2 from the germline V gene are SGHVS and FQNEAQ. CDR3 length: 18 amino acids. Trimming removed 5 bases at V and 0 bases at J, with 21 bases between. The CDR3 spells CASSIPGTQILSTDTQYF. In DNA form, the CDR3 reads TGTGCCAGCAGCATACCCGGGACGCAAATCCTTAGCACAGATACGCAGTATTTT.

Ten or more counts support this clonotype. The chain carries TRBV28 and TRBJ2-5; TRBD2 might be the D (5 bases). The CDR3 is 15 amino acids. Trimming removed 5 bases from V and 2 bases from J, with 15 bases in between. Germline assignment: CDR1 MDHEN and CDR2 SYDVKM. The CDR3 spells CASSPSPGIQETQYF. The CDR3 DNA reads as TGTGCCAGCAGTCCCTCGCCCGGGATTCAAGAGACCCAGTACTTC.

This clonotype was seen more than once but under ten times. The rearrangement joins TRBV7-2 to TRBJ2-5, with 9 nucleotides matching TRBD1. CDR3 length: 15 residues. Germline V gene data show CDR1 as SGHTA and CDR2 as FQGNSA. V was clipped by 2 bases and J by 3 bases; unmatched bases: 4. CDR3: CASSLQGTGKETQYF. The CDR3 coding sequence is TGTGCCAGCAGCTTACAAGGGACAGGGAAAGAGACCCAGTACTTC.

The gene calls are TRBV9 and TRBJ2-1; 7 bases match TRBD1. The CDR3 has 14 residues. V lost 3 bases, J lost 7 bases, and 7 bases stayed unmatched. In germline, CDR1 is SGDLS, CDR2 YYNGEE. The CDR3 is CASSAGQADNEQFF. CDR3 DNA: TGTGCCAGCAGCGCCGGACAGGCAGATAATGAGCAGTTCTTC. The full variable domain, completed using reference TRBV9 and TRBJ2-1, is DSGVTQTPKHLITATGQRVTLRCSPRSGDLSVYWYQQSLDQGLQFLIQYYNGEERAKGNILERFSAQQFPDLHSELNLSSLELGDSALYFCASSAGQADNEQFFGPGTRLTVL.

This clonotype was seen ten or more times. The rearrangement uses TRBV4-1 and TRBJ2-2; D ambiguous. Trimming left V 0 bases short and J 6 bases short, with 11 bases between. The germline V gene encodes CDR1 MGHRA and CDR2 YSYEKL. The CDR3 extends over 15 amino acids. CDR3 DNA: TGCGCCAGCAGCCAAGAGGTGCCGATCCCCGGGGAGCTGTTTTTT. Protein product: CASSQEVPIPGELFF.

The chain uses TRBV7-8 and TRBJ1-1, with D uncertain. The CDR3 is 13 residues long. Germline CDR1 SGHVS, CDR2 FQNEAQ. Trimming shortened V by 4 bases and J by 1 base, and 7 bases separated the two germline ends. CDR3 protein: CASSSVGNTEAFF. CDR3 bases: TGTGCCAGCAGCTCGGTGGGGAACACTGAAGCTTTCTTT.

This clonotype has just a few counts. This sequence joins TRBV7-9 and TRBJ1-2, with D uncertain. V was clipped by 3 bases and J by 0 bases, with 8 bases between them. The CDR3 extends over 14 amino acids. The germline CDR1 and CDR2 sequences are SEHNR and FQNEAQ (reference sequence). CDR3 bases: TGTGCCAGCAGCTTGGGCAGCACTAACTATGGCTACACCTTC. Its protein is CASSLGSTNYGYTF.

Details on this clonotype: The junction shows a germline mismatch at one end, possibly a read error. The gene calls are TRBV4-1 and TRBJ1-5, with D possibly TRBD1 on 6 matching bases. CDR1 is MGHRA, CDR2 YSYEKL, per germline. This CDR3 spans 15 amino acids. For the CDR3, the DNA is TGCGCCAGCAGCCCGAGGGGGGTCAGCAATCAGCCCCTGCATTTT. It specifies CASSPRGVSNQPLHF.

The chain links TRBV2 to TRBJ2-5; D might be TRBD2 (6 bases). The CDR3 totals 14 residues. Germline CDR1 SNHLY, CDR2 FYNNEI. Trimming cost V 6 bases and J 2 bases, with 13 bases left between them. CDR3 loop: CASSGGDLQETQYF. In DNA, the CDR3 is TGTGCCAGCAGCGGGGGAGACTTACAAGAGACCCAGTACTTC.

This clonotype was picked up a small number of times. V and J are TRBV6-5 and TRBJ1-1; D remains ambiguous. V was trimmed by 4 bases and J by 1 base, leaving 13 bases between them. There are 15 residues in the CDR3. CDR1 is MNHEY, CDR2 SVGAGI, per germline. The CDR3 DNA is TGTGCCAGCAGTTTAAGTTGGGAGGGGAACACTGAAGCTTTCTTT. It encodes CASSLSWEGNTEAFF.